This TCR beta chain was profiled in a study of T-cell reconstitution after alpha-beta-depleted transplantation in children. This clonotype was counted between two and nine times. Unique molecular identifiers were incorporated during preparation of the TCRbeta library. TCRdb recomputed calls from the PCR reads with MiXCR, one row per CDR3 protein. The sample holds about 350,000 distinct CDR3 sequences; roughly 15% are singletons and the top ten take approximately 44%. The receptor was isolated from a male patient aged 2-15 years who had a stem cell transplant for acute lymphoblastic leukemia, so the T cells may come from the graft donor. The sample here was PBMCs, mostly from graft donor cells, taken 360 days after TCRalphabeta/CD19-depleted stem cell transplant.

The CDR3 DNA is TGTGCCAGCAGCTTGGGAGGTCTGTGGACCTACGAGCAGTACTTC. Amino acids: CASSLGGLWTYEQYF. J is TRBJ2-7 and V is TRBV5-6; D is ambiguous. The germline V gene has CDR1 SGHDT and CDR2 YYEEEE. The V end lost 0 bases, the J end lost 2 bases, and 12 bases lay between the germline ends. The CDR3 totals 15 residues.